This T cell receptor beta chain was recorded in a study of cytomegalovirus exposure and HLA in healthy donors. Study-level points and caveats: Association of 16,951 TCR beta sequences with HLA alleles was found at 0.05 false discovery rate in a later analysis.

This clone has only one observation. Its target is unknown. The PCR ran on 60 Vbeta and 13 Jbeta primers. Profiled with immunoSEQ multiplex PCR; TCRdb holds only in-frame clones, not every one. The sample shows about 170,000 clones, over 80% of them seen only once. The material sequenced was PBMCs. This receptor was taken from a boy aged 2-9 years in good health and CMV-seronegative.

CDR3 protein: CSTQEPGSYNEQFF. The DNA of the CDR3 is TGCAGCACCCAGGAACCAGGCTCCTACAATGAGCAGTTCTTC. This chain uses TRBV29-1 with TRBJ2-1; no clear D gene. The germline V gene has CDR1 SQVTM and CDR2 ANQGSEA. This CDR3 spans 14 amino acids. Trimming left V 8 bases short and J 0 bases short, with 14 bases between.